The 24 T cell receptor beta chains reported below all come from one sample, sequenced in a study of T cells in Graves' hyperthyroidism and ophthalmopathy. TCR beta CDR3 regions were amplified from RNA transcripts. TCR CDR3 underwent first-round RT-PCR with the HTBI primer set. TCRdb reprocessed the multiplex PCR reads with MiXCR, giving one entry per CDR3 protein. The sample holds about 420,000 distinct CDR3 sequences, 12% to 15% seen once. The specimen sequenced was blood. The source of these receptors is a woman in her late teens or twenties with Graves' hyperthyroidism.

This clonotype was found many times. V usage is TRBV15 and J usage is TRBJ2-3, with 10 bases lining up with TRBD1. The CDR3 is 18 amino acids. With V trimmed by 3 bases and J by 3 bases, 12 bases remained unmatched. CDR1 and CDR2 (germline): LNHNV, YYDKDF (reference sequence). The CDR3 DNA reads as TGTGCCACCAGCAGGGAAATAAAGACAGGGGGCTGGACAGATACGCAGTATTTT. As protein: CATSREIKTGGWTDTQYF.

Only a few counts were recorded for this clonotype. The V gene is TRBV28, the J gene TRBJ1-6; D uncertain. The V and J ends lost 8 bases and 9 bases respectively, with 14 bases between them. CDR1 and CDR2 from the germline V gene are MDHEN and SYDVKM. This CDR3 region has 13 residues. This CDR3 is CASFRVLGSPLHF. The CDR3 nucleotides read TGTGCCAGCTTTCGGGTTCTAGGTTCACCCCTCCACTTT.

This clonotype was counted ten times or more. The chain recombines TRBV10-3 with TRBJ2-7; D may match TRBD1 or TRBD2 (5 bases each). CDR1 ENHRY and CDR2 SYGVKD come from the germline V gene. CDR3 size: 13 residues. Trimming cost V 7 bases and J 6 bases, with 16 bases left between them. The DNA of the CDR3 is TGTGCCATCAACATAAGCCCTGGGGGCGAGCAGTACTTC. This translates into CAINISPGGEQYF.

This clonotype appeared many times. The rearrangement links TRBV29-1 to TRBJ2-1, with TRBD1 matching 7 bases. The CDR3 runs to 12 residues. V shed 7 bases, J shed 6 bases, and the junction held 6 bases outside the gene matches. Germline-derived CDR1 and CDR2 are SQVTM and ANQGSEA. The CDR3 region is CSAAGTANEQFF. The CDR3 DNA is TGCAGCGCCGCCGGGACAGCCAATGAGCAGTTCTTC.

This clonotype was detected only a few times. The chain carries TRBV7-3 and TRBJ2-3, with D unclear. Germline V CDR1 and CDR2: SGHTA, FQGTGA. The CDR3 is made up of 14 amino acids. Trimming removed 0 bases from V and 2 bases from J, with 6 bases in between. The CDR3 sequence: CASSLTPYTDTQYF. The DNA of the CDR3 is TGTGCCAGCAGCTTAACTCCTTACACAGATACGCAGTATTTT.

This clonotype was recorded many times. CDR3 coding DNA: TGCGCCAGCAGCCAAGTCAACATGGGGTGGACAGATACGCAGTATTTT. Translation gives CASSQVNMGWTDTQYF. The chain links TRBV4-1 to TRBJ2-3; D remains ambiguous. V lost 1 base, J lost 3 bases, and 14 bases lay in between. This CDR3 is 16 amino acids long. Looked up from germline, CDR1 is MGHRA and CDR2 is YSYEKL.

This clonotype was found many times. V usage is TRBV11-2 and J usage is TRBJ2-5; 7 positions match TRBD1. J gave up 5 bases and V 0 bases, and 9 bases lay outside the gene matches. Germline V gene data show CDR1 as SGHAT and CDR2 as FQNNGV. This CDR3 has 16 residues. DNA for the CDR3: TGTGCCAGCAGCTTAGATCGGGCGACAGGGTATGAGACCCAGTACTTC. It is translated as CASSLDRATGYETQYF. The variable domain in full, with the rest retrieved from reference TRBV11-2 and TRBJ2-5, is EAGVAQSPRYKIIEKRQSVAFWCNPISGHATLYWYQQILGQGPKLLIQFQNNGVVDDSQLPKDRFSAERLKGVDSTLKIQPAKLEDSAVYLCASSLDRATGYETQYFGPGTRLLVL.

This clonotype was seen at least ten times. The V gene is TRBV12-3 or TRBV12-4, the J gene TRBJ2-3; 8 bases match TRBD2. V was pared by 2 bases and J by 0 bases, with 7 bases of the junction left unmatched. This CDR3 comprises 17 residues. DNA for the CDR3: TGTGCCAGCAGTTTACTCAGGGCTAGCGGGAGCACAGATACGCAGTATTTT. Amino acid sequence: CASSLLRASGSTDTQYF.

This clonotype has a count of ten or more. The chain carries TRBV7-2 and TRBJ2-7; 7 nucleotides line up with TRBD1. Germline V gene data show CDR1 as SGHTA and CDR2 as FQGNSA. The CDR3 extends over 15 amino acids. The J segment lost 5 bases and the V segment lost 4 bases, leaving 11 bases of the junction unmatched. DNA of the CDR3: TGTGCCAGCAGCTCCCGGGACAGAAGACCCGACGAGCAGTACTTC. Translation: CASSSRDRRPDEQYF.

V is TRBV19 and J is TRBJ1-5; TRBD1 might be the D (6 bases). This CDR3 region has 15 residues. CDR1 and CDR2 from the germline V gene are LNHDA and SQIVND (reference sequence). The V gene lost 3 bases and the J gene lost 4 bases, with 13 bases spanning the gap. The CDR3 nucleotides are TGTGCCAGTAGTATTTGGGGGCAGCGGAATCAGCCCCAGCATTTT. This sequence encodes CASSIWGQRNQPQHF.

This chain connects TRBV6-2 or TRBV6-3 to TRBJ2-2; D is possibly TRBD2 (6 bases). Germline CDR1 and CDR2: MNHEY and SVGEGT. The CDR3 extends over 17 amino acids. The V end lost 3 bases, the J end lost 0 bases, and 14 bases lay between the germline ends. The CDR3 region has the DNA TGTGCCAGCAGTTATCTCATGGGGGGTTCGAACACCGGGGAGCTGTTTTTT. Amino acid sequence: CASSYLMGGSNTGELFF.

This clonotype has only a few counts. This chain links TRBV5-1 with TRBJ2-2; 12 bases are shared with TRBD1. Germline CDR1 SGHRS, CDR2 YFSETQ. The V segment lost 4 bases and the J segment 3 bases; nucleotides outside the gene matches: 4. The CDR3 loop spans 16 amino acids. This CDR3 is CASSEGTGGYTGELFF. CDR3 DNA sequence: TGCGCCAGCAGCGAAGGGACAGGGGGCTACACCGGGGAGCTGTTTTTT. The full variable domain, completed using reference TRBV5-1 and TRBJ2-2, is KAGVTQTPRYLIKTRGQQVTLSCSPISGHRSVSWYQQTPGQGLQFLFEYFSETQRNKGNFPGRFSGRQFSNSRSEMNVSTLELGDSALYLCASSEGTGGYTGELFFGEGSRLTVL.

This clonotype was counted ten times or more. The chain has TRBV20-1 and TRBJ2-3, with 14 bases identical to TRBD2. The CDR3 is made up of 19 amino acids. CDR1 DFQATT and CDR2 SNEGSKA come from the germline V gene (reference sequence). V trimming: 3 bases; J trimming: 4 bases; junction bases outside the gene matches: 15. The CDR3 DNA sequence: TGCAGTGCTAGGCCCCTGACTAGCGGGAGGGCTACTAGCGCAGATACGCAGTATTTT. It encodes CSARPLTSGRATSADTQYF.

The table lists this clonotype with many counts. The chain carries TRBV6-1 and TRBJ2-3, with 7 bases lining up with TRBD1. Per the germline V gene, CDR1 is MNHNS and CDR2 is SASEGT. The CDR3 runs 14 residues. V lost 6 bases, J lost 4 bases, and 7 bases stayed unmatched. The CDR3 protein is CASRQDRSADTQYF. In nucleotides, the CDR3 is TGTGCCAGCAGGCAGGACAGGAGTGCAGATACGCAGTATTTT.

The rearrangement joins TRBV5-6 to TRBJ2-1; TRBD1 aligns across 7 bases. V lost 0 bases to trimming and J lost 7 bases; unmatched junction nucleotides: 4. This CDR3 spans 14 amino acids. Germline CDR1 SGHDT, CDR2 YYEEEE. CDR3 sequence (DNA): TGTGCCAGCAGCTTGGTAGCAGGGGGAAATGAGCAGTTCTTC. This gives the protein CASSLVAGGNEQFF. The variable domain in full, completed from reference TRBV5-6 and TRBJ2-1, reads DAGVTQSPTHLIKTRGQQVTLRCSPKSGHDTVSWYQQALGQGPQFIFQYYEEEERQRGNFPDRFSGHQFPNYSSELNVNALLLGDSALYLCASSLVAGGNEQFFGPGTRLTVL.

The chain recombines TRBV5-1 with TRBJ2-1, with TRBD2 matching over 8 bases. J lost 9 bases, V lost 0 bases, and 11 bases had no gene match. Germline V CDR1 and CDR2: SGHRS, YFSETQ. This CDR3 contains 16 residues. CDR3 DNA sequence: TGCGCCAGCAGCTTGGCCTCGGCAGCGGGAGTCGGTGAGCAGTTCTTC. This encodes CASSLASAAGVGEQFF.

In this sample, this clonotype turned up many times. J is TRBJ1-1 and V is TRBV6-2 or TRBV6-3, with 9 bases lining up with TRBD1. Looked up from germline, CDR1 is MNHEY and CDR2 is SVGEGT. V lost 6 bases and J lost 7; bases outside the gene matches: 18. The CDR3 runs 17 residues. The CDR3 is CASRLTPGQGHTGEAFF. Here the CDR3 DNA reads TGTGCCAGCAGACTGACCCCGGGACAGGGCCATACCGGTGAAGCTTTCTTT.

This clonotype was found many times. The rearrangement joins TRBV20-1 to TRBJ2-1; 7 nucleotides align to TRBD2. This CDR3 region has 17 residues. Germline V lookup: CDR1 DFQATT, CDR2 SNEGSKA (reference sequence). The V segment lost 3 bases and the J segment 4 bases; nucleotides outside the gene matches: 15. CDR3 nucleotide sequence: TGCAGTGCTAGGGATCCTGTCGGCGGGAGTTGGTACAATGAGCAGTTCTTC. It is translated as CSARDPVGGSWYNEQFF.

At least ten counts were recorded for this clonotype. The V and J genes are TRBV19 and TRBJ2-1; D is possibly TRBD1 (5 bases). The CDR3 length is 15 residues. V lost 1 base to trimming and J lost 6 bases, with 13 bases between them. The V gene's germline CDR1 is LNHDA and CDR2 SQIVND (reference sequence). The CDR3 bases are TGTGCCAGTAGTATAGGGGGCGCGAGGTTCAATGAGCAGTTCTTC. Translation: CASSIGGARFNEQFF.

The chain is built from TRBV9 and TRBJ2-1; D not certain. CDR3 size: 14 residues. V was cut by 0 bases and J by 5 bases, with 9 bases left in between. Germline-derived CDR1 and CDR2 are SGDLS and YYNGEE. The CDR3 protein is CASSVDGRNNEQFF. The CDR3 coding sequence is TGTGCCAGCAGCGTAGACGGACGGAACAATGAGCAGTTCTTC.

This clonotype was observed many times. The chain has TRBV5-1 and TRBJ2-3, with D perhaps assigned TRBD1 or TRBD2 (5 bases each). Germline loops: CDR1 SGHRS, CDR2 YFSETQ. The V gene lost 0 bases and the J gene lost 0 bases, with 11 bases spanning the gap. This CDR3 is built from 16 residues. As DNA, the CDR3 is TGCGCCAGCAGCTTGGATGGGGGAGCAAGCACAGATACGCAGTATTTT. Translated, it gives CASSLDGGASTDTQYF.

In this sample, this clonotype turned up many times. This rearrangement joins TRBV6-2 or TRBV6-3 to TRBJ1-1; 8 bases are shared with TRBD1. V shed 2 bases, J shed 3 bases, and the junction held 2 bases outside the gene matches. From germline, CDR1 is MNHEY and CDR2 SVGEGT. This CDR3 comprises 14 residues. The CDR3 is CASSYTGGYTEAFF. CDR3 DNA: TGTGCCAGCAGTTACACAGGGGGATACACTGAAGCTTTCTTT.

This clonotype occurred many times. The genes are TRBV5-1 and TRBJ2-3; TRBD2 might be the D (5 bases). Germline CDR1 is SGHRS and CDR2 is YFSETQ. V lost 0 bases to trimming and J lost 2 bases, with 7 bases between them. The CDR3 is 14 residues long. The CDR3 sequence is CASSLAGFTDTQYF. Written as DNA, the CDR3 is TGCGCCAGCAGCTTGGCGGGATTCACAGATACGCAGTATTTT.

The rearrangement joins TRBV27 to TRBJ2-1; 8 bases align to TRBD1. V was clipped by 5 bases and J by 3 bases; unmatched bases: 6. CDR1 MNHEY and CDR2 SMNVEV come from the germline V gene (reference sequence). CDR3 length equals 15 residues. CDR3 amino acids: CASSIGQGNYNEQFF. The DNA of the CDR3 is TGTGCCAGCAGTATCGGACAGGGAAACTACAATGAGCAGTTCTTC.